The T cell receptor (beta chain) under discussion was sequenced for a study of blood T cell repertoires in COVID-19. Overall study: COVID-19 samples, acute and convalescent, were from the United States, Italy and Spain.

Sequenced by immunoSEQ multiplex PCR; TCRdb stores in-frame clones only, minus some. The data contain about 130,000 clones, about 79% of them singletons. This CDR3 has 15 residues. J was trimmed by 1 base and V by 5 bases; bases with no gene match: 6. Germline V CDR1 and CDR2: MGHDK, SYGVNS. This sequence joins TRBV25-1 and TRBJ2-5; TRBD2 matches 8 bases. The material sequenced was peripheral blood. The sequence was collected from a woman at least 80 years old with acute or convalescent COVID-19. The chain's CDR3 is CASSPSGGVQETQYF. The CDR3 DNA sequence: TGTGCCAGCAGTCCATCCGGGGGGGTCCAAGAGACCCAGTACTTC.